This TCR beta chain was retrieved from a study of cytomegalovirus exposure and HLA in healthy donors. Overall study results and limits: About 87% or about 30% of the time was how often most TCR beta V segments were productive, according to an earlier analysis. Upon later analysis, HLA-associated TCR beta chains proved more clonally expanded than other, equally common chains. Rare sequences made up most TCRs, while some public TCRs were found in many donors.

The length of the CDR3 is 14 residues. J lost 6 bases, V lost 7 bases, and 8 bases had no gene match. CDR1 is MNHEY, CDR2 SVGAGI, per germline. 13 Jbeta primers and 60 Vbeta primers were used for the PCR. This table comes from immunoSEQ multiplex PCR, and its TCRdb copy is limited to in-frame clones, with some not included. This sample has some 150,000 clones, with 55% to 80% found just once. Of note for this clone: Its target is not known.

The TCR originated in a woman between 55 and 75 years old in good health and CMV-seropositive. V is TRBV6-5 and J is TRBJ2-5; TRBD1 matches 10 bases. The sequencing sample was made of PBMCs. In nucleotides, the CDR3 is TGTGCCAGCACCCTGACAGGGGGCGCACAGACCCAGTACTTC. This gives the protein CASTLTGGAQTQYF.